Sequencing of this T cell receptor beta chain was carried out in a study of cytomegalovirus exposure and HLA in healthy donors. Whole-study results and caveats: According to a later analysis, donors in an Asian-associated ancestry cluster reportedly had fewer N-insertions than the 666-donor mean. Later analysis demonstrated an association between a missense DCLRE1C variant and TCR beta V- and J-gene trimming.

PCR used 60 Vbeta primers and 13 Jbeta primers. Profiled with immunoSEQ multiplex PCR; TCRdb holds only in-frame clones, not every one. The table lists more than 80,000 clones, about four fifths of them singletons, with roughly 3.8% in the top ten. To note about this clone: Its antigen is still unknown.

Trimming took 1 base from V and 5 from J, leaving 5 bases between them. The CDR3 sequence is 13 residues long. CDR1 is MNHEY and CDR2 is SVGAGI in the germline V gene. This TCR derives from a female donor in good health and CMV-seropositive. The material sequenced was PBMCs. This chain connects TRBV6-5 to TRBJ1-4; D not resolved. Here the CDR3 reads CASSYYSNEKLFF. CDR3 coding DNA: TGTGCCAGCAGTTACTATTCGAATGAAAAACTGTTTTTT.